Only a few counts were recorded for the clone carrying this TCR beta chain. Time point given: pretreatment peripheral blood. This record belongs to a study of PD-L1 blockade in urothelial cancer. Study context: Starting in 2014, patients were given atezolizumab (1,200 mg intravenously every 3 weeks). T cells numbered a median of around 140,000 in the blood samples. About 90% of the roughly 29 patients were men with bladder-origin urothelial cancer.

This CDR3 region has 15 residues. Germline CDR1 and CDR2: MNHNS and SASEGT. V shed 3 bases and J shed 6 bases, with 17 bases lying between them. Measured with immunoSEQ multiplex PCR; TCRdb has only the in-frame clones, and not every one. The profile covers about 39,000 clones, with approximately 91% appearing a single time and over 9% taken by the ten largest. This chain uses TRBV6-1 with TRBJ2-5; the D gene is possibly TRBD2 (5 bases). The TCR comes from a woman aged 60 to 75 with urothelial cancer. The sequenced sample was PBMCs, obtained around atezolizumab (anti-PD-L1) treatment. CDR3 region: CASSEIGGPRKTQYF. The CDR3 DNA follows: TGTGCCAGCAGTGAGATAGGAGGCCCTCGTAAGACCCAGTACTTC.